These 30 T cell receptor beta chains were all obtained from the same sample, sequenced in a study of T cells in Graves' hyperthyroidism and ophthalmopathy. RNA transcripts yielded amplified TCR beta CDR3 regions. An initial round of RT-PCR targeting the TCR CDR3 relied on the HTBI primer set. TCRdb re-called the multiplex PCR reads through MiXCR, storing one row per CDR3 protein. The data hold over 550,000 distinct CDR3 sequences, with over 15% observed a single time. The sample consisted of blood. The source is a woman between 18 and 29 years old with Graves' hyperthyroidism.

The chain recombines TRBV29-1 with TRBJ2-1; D could derive from TRBD1 or TRBD2 (5 bases each). Per germline, CDR1 SQVTM and CDR2 ANQGSEA. Between the trimmed V and J ends, which lost 7 bases and 4 bases, there was a span of 14 bases. This CDR3 comprises 13 residues. CDR3 loop: CSGGSSPYNEQFF. The CDR3 bases are TGCAGCGGGGGGAGTAGTCCGTACAATGAGCAGTTCTTC.

This clonotype appeared a few times. V usage is TRBV9 and J usage is TRBJ2-7; possibly TRBD2 for D (5 bases). This CDR3 region has 14 residues. The ends were cut back, 2 bases at V and 0 bases at J, with 9 bases in the middle. Germline CDR1 and CDR2: SGDLS and YYNGEE. The CDR3 region is CASSVSGFSYEQYF. In nucleotides, the CDR3 is TGTGCCAGCAGCGTGTCGGGGTTCTCCTACGAGCAGTACTTC.

This clonotype was recorded once. J is TRBJ2-3 and V is TRBV7-9, with D unresolved. This CDR3 has 14 residues. The germline V and J ends were trimmed by 0 bases and 6 bases, with 10 bases remaining between them. Per germline, CDR1 SEHNR and CDR2 FQNEAQ (reference sequence). This chain's CDR3 is CASSLAGNVDTQYF. As DNA, the CDR3 is TGTGCCAGCAGCTTAGCAGGGAATGTGGATACGCAGTATTTT.

As regards this clonotype: One junction end does not reproduce the germline sequence, and a read error may be involved. The rearrangement links TRBV6-2 or TRBV6-3 to TRBJ1-1; D is perhaps TRBD1 (6 bases). The V gene's germline CDR1 is MNHEY and CDR2 SVGEGT. The CDR3 consists of 14 residues. Written as DNA, the CDR3 is TGTGCCAGCAGTTCTTCTCCTACAGGGCGTGAAGCTTCCTTT. Amino acids: CASSSSPTGREASF.

A few counts support this clonotype. This chain uses TRBV20-1 with TRBJ1-4, with 8 bases identical to TRBD1. Germline CDR1 is DFQATT and CDR2 is SNEGSKA (reference sequence). The CDR3 contains 13 residues. Trimming cost V 8 bases and J 7 bases; bases outside gene matches: 9. CDR3 residues: CSTSTGAREKLFF. The CDR3 nucleotides are TGCAGTACATCGACAGGGGCCCGTGAAAAACTGTTTTTT.

In its sample, this clonotype was seen many times. The genes are TRBV5-4 and TRBJ1-1; perhaps TRBD1 as D (6 bases). Germline V lookup: CDR1 SGHNT, CDR2 YYREEE (reference sequence). V lost 3 bases, J lost 3 bases, and 12 bases lay in between. The CDR3 sequence is 14 residues long. The CDR3 reads CASSSGADDTEAFF. The CDR3 DNA reads TGTGCCAGCAGCTCAGGGGCAGATGACACTGAAGCTTTCTTT.

This chain connects TRBV28 to TRBJ2-4, with D possibly being TRBD1 (6 bases). Germline assignment: CDR1 MDHEN and CDR2 SYDVKM. V dropped 5 bases and J dropped 3 bases, with 11 bases sitting between them. This CDR3 is built from 14 residues. CDR3 bases: TGTGCCAGCAGTCGGACAGTAGTCAAAAACATTCAGTACTTC. This encodes CASSRTVVKNIQYF.

The rearrangement links TRBV6-1 to TRBJ1-2; TRBD1 might be the D (5 bases). The CDR3 extends over 14 amino acids. V lost 3 bases and J lost 8, with 16 bases in between. CDR1 and CDR2 (germline): MNHNS, SASEGT. The CDR3 region is CASSDLGGRGGYTF. CDR3 nucleotides: TGTGCCAGCAGTGATTTGGGAGGTCGGGGCGGCTACACCTTC.

The CDR3 spells CATSAGGPSSYNEQFF. The CDR3 DNA sequence: TGTGCCACTTCAGCGGGAGGGCCAAGCTCCTACAATGAGCAGTTCTTC. V usage is TRBV10-3 and J usage is TRBJ2-1, with 10 bases aligning to TRBD2. There are 16 residues in the CDR3. V lost 10 bases and J lost 0; bases outside the gene matches: 9. Per the germline V gene, CDR1 is ENHRY and CDR2 is SYGVKD.

J is TRBJ2-2 and V is TRBV4-1; perhaps D is TRBD1 or TRBD2 (6 bases each). In germline, CDR1 is MGHRA, CDR2 YSYEKL. Trimming pared 1 base from V and 0 bases from J, leaving 21 bases between. The CDR3 is 20 residues long. DNA for the CDR3: TGCGCCAGCAGCCAAGTCAAAGGGGGGAGGCGGGGCACGAACACCGGGGAGCTGTTTTTT. Translation: CASSQVKGGRRGTNTGELFF.

The rearrangement uses TRBV9 and TRBJ2-2; D ambiguous. Germline V gene data show CDR1 as SGDLS and CDR2 as YYNGEE. CDR3 length: 12 residues. V dropped 4 bases and J dropped 7 bases, with 8 bases sitting between them. CDR3 coding DNA: TGTGCCAGCAGCTCCCAGAACGGGGAGCTGTTTTTT. It codes for CASSSQNGELFF.

The rearrangement links TRBV19 to TRBJ1-2; D is uncertain. The CDR3 is 16 residues long. Germline V lookup: CDR1 LNHDA, CDR2 SQIVND (reference sequence). The V gene lost 0 bases and the J gene lost 5 bases, with 16 bases spanning the gap. DNA of the CDR3: TGTGCCAGTAGTATAGATCGTTCGGCCATGGGGTATGGCTACACCTTC. Protein: CASSIDRSAMGYGYTF. Full variable domain (missing parts from reference TRBV19 and TRBJ1-2): DGGITQSPKYLFRKEGQNVTLSCEQNLNHDAMYWYRQDPGQGLRLIYYSQIVNDFQKGDIAEGYSVSREKKESFPLTVTSAQKNPTAFYLCASSIDRSAMGYGYTFGSGTRLTVV.

V and J are TRBV7-9 and TRBJ1-4; no clear D gene. V was cut by 5 bases and J by 5 bases, with 12 bases left in between. Germline V lookup: CDR1 SEHNR, CDR2 FQNEAQ (reference sequence). The CDR3 extends over 14 amino acids. The CDR3 coding sequence is TGTGCCAGCAGCCTCGAGGCAGTAAATGAAAAACTGTTTTTT. The encoded protein is CASSLEAVNEKLFF.

Comment on this clonotype: One end of the junction fails to match germline, which may point to a read error. J is TRBJ2-5 and V is TRBV19, with 8 positions matching TRBD2. The CDR3 sequence is 15 residues long. Germline CDR1 is LNHDA and CDR2 is SQIVND (reference sequence). The chain's CDR3 is CASSRRGGPQGTQYF. Here the CDR3 DNA reads TGTGCCAGTAGTCGACGCGGGGGGCCCCAAGGGACCCAGTACTTC.

This chain connects TRBV10-3 to TRBJ1-2, with no clear D. Germline lookup yields CDR1 ENHRY and CDR2 SYGVKD. Trimming pared 2 bases from V and 6 bases from J, leaving 10 bases between. This CDR3 is 13 amino acids long. The DNA of the CDR3 is TGTGCCATCAGTGAGGTGCAACAAGATGGCTACACCTTC. The encoded protein is CAISEVQQDGYTF.

The genes are TRBV19 and TRBJ1-1; 7 bases line up with TRBD1. The CDR3 length is 17 residues. The trim removed 4 bases at V and 0 bases at J, leaving 11 bases unmatched. The V gene's germline CDR1 is LNHDA and CDR2 SQIVND (reference sequence). CDR3 nucleotides: TGTGCCAGTAGTACCCGGCAGGGGGTAGGCATGAACACTGAAGCTTTCTTT. Translated: CASSTRQGVGMNTEAFF.

This clonotype was recorded many times. The chain couples TRBV6-1 to TRBJ2-1; D is uncertain. Germline assignment: CDR1 MNHNS and CDR2 SASEGT. The CDR3 is 15 amino acids. V gave up 8 bases and J gave up 5 bases, with 19 bases separating them. CDR3 nucleotides: TGTGCCAGCTCGCGAGTCGGGCAGGCGAACAATGAGCAGTTCTTC. Its protein product is CASSRVGQANNEQFF.

This clonotype turned up a few times. The gene calls are TRBV15 and TRBJ1-6, with D unclear. Germline lookup yields CDR1 LNHNV and CDR2 YYDKDF (reference sequence). The V and J ends lost 9 bases and 4 bases respectively, with 10 bases between them. The CDR3 is made up of 13 amino acids. CDR3 loop: CATASTYNSPLHF. The DNA for the CDR3 is TGTGCCACTGCCAGTACTTATAATTCACCCCTCCACTTT.

This clonotype was detected ten times or more. This chain connects TRBV5-1 to TRBJ1-1, with D perhaps matching TRBD1 (5 bases). The V and J ends lost 0 bases and 1 base respectively, with 13 bases between them. Per the germline V gene, CDR1 is SGHRS and CDR2 is YFSETQ. This CDR3 is built from 16 residues. The CDR3 sequence is CASSLVQSGRNTEAFF. In DNA form, the CDR3 reads TGCGCCAGCAGCTTGGTACAATCGGGACGGAACACTGAAGCTTTCTTT. The whole variable domain, filled in from reference TRBV5-1 and TRBJ1-1, reads KAGVTQTPRYLIKTRGQQVTLSCSPISGHRSVSWYQQTPGQGLQFLFEYFSETQRNKGNFPGRFSGRQFSNSRSEMNVSTLELGDSALYLCASSLVQSGRNTEAFFGQGTRLTVV.

The sample holds a few counts of this clonotype. The chain joins TRBV28 to TRBJ1-6, with D perhaps TRBD1 (5 bases). This CDR3 has 14 amino acids. CDR1 MDHEN and CDR2 SYDVKM come from the germline V gene. The V and J ends lost 8 bases and 5 bases respectively, with 13 bases between them. As DNA, the CDR3 is TGTGCCAGCGCTCGGGGGGGGAATAATTCACCCCTCCACTTT. Translating it yields CASARGGNNSPLHF.

The chain links TRBV6-1 to TRBJ1-6, with 9 bases matching TRBD1. Germline V gene sequence: CDR1 MNHNS, CDR2 SASEGT. The junction had 9 bases not matched to a gene; V was cut back by 3 bases and J by 6 bases. The CDR3 consists of 17 residues. The CDR3 region has the DNA TGTGCCAGCAGTGACGAGACAGGGGGACCGGTTAATTCACCCCTCCACTTT. Amino acid sequence: CASSDETGGPVNSPLHF.

This clonotype was detected ten times or more. It may be a read error: a sequence one base away is much more abundant. The chain combines TRBV20-1 with TRBJ2-7; no clear D. Germline CDR1 reads DFQATT; CDR2 reads SNEGSKA (reference sequence). The CDR3 length is 11 residues. Trimming left V 0 bases short and J 5 bases short, with 5 bases between. In DNA, the CDR3 is TGCAGTGCTAGAGATAGTAACGAGCAGTACTTC. Residues: CSARDSNEQYF.

The rearrangement joins TRBV29-1 to TRBJ2-3; D unresolved. V shed 4 bases and J shed 0 bases, with 5 bases lying between them. This CDR3 spans 12 amino acids. CDR1 and CDR2 from the germline V gene are SQVTM and ANQGSEA. The chain's CDR3 is CSVAWSTDTQYF. In DNA, the CDR3 is TGCAGCGTTGCCTGGAGCACAGATACGCAGTATTTT.

There are many counts of this clonotype. The J gene is TRBJ1-1, the V gene TRBV18; tentatively, D is TRBD1 (6 bases). V lost 8 bases and J 2 bases, leaving 12 bases between the germline ends. Per the germline V gene, CDR1 is KGHSH and CDR2 is LQKENI. The CDR3 covers 13 residues. CDR3: CASSPGGNTEAFF. The CDR3 DNA follows: TGTGCCAGCAGCCCTGGGGGCAACACTGAAGCTTTCTTT.

A few counts support this clonotype. Given the absence of the conserved phenylalanine or tryptophan at the CDR3 end, a read error is likely. The chain employs TRBV4-1 and TRBJ1-5, with a possible D match to TRBD1 (5 bases). This CDR3 contains 16 residues. Germline assignment: CDR1 MGHRA and CDR2 YSYEKL. Trimming left V 0 bases short and J 4 bases short, with 13 bases between. Here the CDR3 DNA reads TGCGCCAGCAGCCAAGATCAGGGTAGATCGAATCAGCCCCAGCATTCT. This encodes CASSQDQGRSNQPQHS.

Only a few counts were recorded for this clonotype. The chain recombines TRBV28 with TRBJ1-1; TRBD1 might be the D (5 bases). The germline CDR1 and CDR2 sequences are MDHEN and SYDVKM. CDR3 size: 13 residues. Trimming shortened V by 6 bases and J by 5 bases, and 13 bases separated the two germline ends. CDR3 coding DNA: TGTGCCAGCAGATTCAGGGCCGGGACTGAAGCTTTCTTT. It is translated as CASRFRAGTEAFF.

As for this clonotype: This sequence may be a read error, since a much larger clone differs from it by one base. The chain couples TRBV10-1 to TRBJ1-6; D remains ambiguous. The germline gives CDR1 WNHNN, CDR2 SYGVQD (reference sequence). The CDR3 sequence is 14 residues long. The CDR3, as DNA: TGCGACAGCAGTGAGTTGAAATTTAGTTCACCCCTCCACTTT. It codes for CDSSELKFSSPLHF.

This clonotype was observed a handful of times. The CDR3 nucleotides are TGTGCCAGCAGTTACCCTCACCCGGGACTAGCGGGGGTCCCCTACGAGCAGTACTTC. Translating it yields CASSYPHPGLAGVPYEQYF. V is TRBV6-2 or TRBV6-3 and J is TRBJ2-7, with 14 nucleotides matching TRBD2. The CDR3 runs to 19 residues. Germline loops: CDR1 MNHEY, CDR2 SVGEGT. The J segment lost 2 bases and the V segment lost 2 bases, leaving 11 bases of the junction unmatched.

This clonotype was seen at least ten times. The rearrangement links TRBV12-3 or TRBV12-4 to TRBJ1-5; D remains ambiguous. V lost 6 bases and J 4 bases, leaving 16 bases between the germline ends. This CDR3 contains 15 residues. CDR3 sequence: CASRPRADFNQPQHF. In DNA, the CDR3 is TGTGCCAGCAGGCCCCGGGCAGACTTTAATCAGCCCCAGCATTTT.

The chain combines TRBV28 with TRBJ2-6; D gene unclear. The germline V gene encodes CDR1 MDHEN and CDR2 SYDVKM. Trimming shortened V by 6 bases and J by 0 bases, and 12 bases separated the two germline ends. CDR3 length: 16 amino acids. The CDR3 sequence: CASRSSEYSGANVLTF. DNA of the CDR3: TGTGCCAGCAGGAGCAGCGAATACTCTGGGGCCAACGTCCTGACTTTC.